This T cell receptor beta chain was documented in a study of STAT3 mutations in large granular lymphocyte leukemia. Study context: Roughly half the longitudinally sequenced T-LGLL patients had canonical STAT3 mutations. Study-wide results and limits: Every T-LGLL patient had at least one immunodominant TCRbeta clonotype.

TCRdb keeps only in-frame clones here, not all; method: immunoSEQ multiplex PCR. The sample gives approximately 25,000 clones, approximately 94% of which show up once; roughly 6.5% is in the top ten. This clone was observed a handful of times. Its antigen is still unknown. The CDR3 consists of 14 residues. The germline CDR1 and CDR2 sequences are MNHEY and SVGAGI. V gave up 0 bases and J gave up 6 bases, with 12 bases separating them. The V and J genes are TRBV6-5 and TRBJ2-7; tentatively, D is TRBD2 (6 bases). The sequencing input was peripheral blood mononuclear cells. The source is a man aged 40-50 years with T-cell large granular lymphocyte leukemia. Some clones in this sample may be carry-over from other donors' samples. The CDR3 DNA follows: TGTGCCAGCAGTTACTCGTGGAGGGCCCTCGAGCAGTACTTC. This translates into CASSYSWRALEQYF.